Following are 23 T cell receptor beta chains from one sample sequenced in a study of blood T cells in healthy people across ages. Then a second PCR, running roughly 7 to 11 cycles, was carried out with a sample-barcoded 5' primer and a J-beta primer mix. TCRdb independently ran MiXCR on the 5' RACE reads; one entry per CDR3 protein. Among approximately 800,000 distinct CDR3 sequences listed, 62% were seen once. What was sequenced was blood. These receptors all stem from a man in his thirties or forties in good health.

The J gene is TRBJ1-2, the V gene TRBV27; D is undetermined. V gave up 0 bases and J gave up 6 bases, with 14 bases separating them. Germline values: CDR1 MNHEY, CDR2 SMNVEV (reference sequence). The length of the CDR3 is 15 residues. The CDR3 region has the DNA TGTGCCAGCAGTTTATCGAAGGCGGCCGCCGATGGCTACACCTTC. As protein: CASSLSKAAADGYTF.

This chain connects TRBV20-1 to TRBJ1-6, with 7 bases lining up with TRBD1. From germline, CDR1 is DFQATT and CDR2 SNEGSKA (reference sequence). The CDR3 loop spans 14 amino acids. V was clipped by 3 bases and J by 9 bases; unmatched bases: 8. CDR3 sequence: CSARADRDSSPLHF. The DNA of the CDR3 is TGCAGTGCTAGGGCCGACAGGGACTCTTCACCCCTCCACTTT.

The genes are TRBV9 and TRBJ2-1; TRBD2 matches 10 bases. V trimming: 2 bases; J trimming: 3 bases; junction bases outside the gene matches: 5. This CDR3 region has 16 residues. From germline, CDR1 is SGDLS and CDR2 YYNGEE. The CDR3 here is CASSVSGGAVYNEQFF. The CDR3 DNA sequence: TGTGCCAGCAGCGTGAGCGGGGGGGCCGTCTACAATGAGCAGTTCTTC.

This chain uses TRBV7-2 with TRBJ2-7, with 9 bases identical to TRBD2. CDR1 is SGHTA and CDR2 is FQGNSA in the germline V gene. The CDR3 length is 15 residues. After removal of 5 bases from V and 2 bases from J, the junction contained 7 bases not matched to a gene. The CDR3 DNA reads TGTGCCAGCAGCCCCGTCGCTAGCGGGGCCTACGAGCAGTACTTC. It codes for CASSPVASGAYEQYF. The full variable domain, in which reference TRBV7-2 and TRBJ2-7 provide the parts outside the CDR3, is GAGVSQSPSNKVTEKGKDVELRCDPISGHTALYWYRQSLGQGLEFLIYFQGNSAPDKSGLPSDRFSAERTGGSVSTLTIQRTQQEDSAVYLCASSPVASGAYEQYFGPGTRLTVT.

The genes are TRBV3-1 and TRBJ1-5, with D uncertain. The length of the CDR3 is 15 residues. The V gene's germline CDR1 is LGHDT and CDR2 YNNKEL (reference sequence). V was cut by 1 base and J by 1 base, with 8 bases left in between. The CDR3 bases are TGTGCCAGCAGCCAAGTTTCCACCAGCAATCAGCCCCAGCATTTT. It translates to CASSQVSTSNQPQHF.

J is TRBJ2-3 and V is TRBV29-1; no firm D call. Trimming left V 6 bases short and J 6 bases short, with 13 bases between. CDR3 length: 12 residues. CDR1 is SQVTM and CDR2 is ANQGSEA in the germline V gene. Here the CDR3 DNA reads TGCAGCGTCGATACTTCGAGGGATACGCAGTATTTT. It encodes CSVDTSRDTQYF.

The sample holds a few counts of this clonotype. V usage is TRBV24-1 and J usage is TRBJ2-4; 9 nucleotides line up with TRBD1. The J call may be faulty, since TRBJ2-7 better matches the DNA end. The CDR3 contains 16 residues. CDR1 and CDR2 from the germline V gene are KGHDR and SFDVKD. CDR3 nucleotides: TGTGCCACCAGTGATGTTACGGACAGGGGATCCTACGAGCAGTACTTC. As protein: CATSDVTDRGSYEQYF.

The CDR3 nucleotides are TGTGCCAGTTCCGAACGCGGAAGCCTACTCGAGCAGTACTTC. It encodes CASSERGSLLEQYF. The chain combines TRBV6-2 or TRBV6-3 with TRBJ2-7; D ambiguous. The length of the CDR3 is 14 residues. The germline gives CDR1 MNHEY, CDR2 SVGEGT. V shed 9 bases and J shed 6 bases, with 21 bases lying between them.

The V call is TRBV7-9, the J call TRBJ1-1, with unresolved D. The V gene lost 0 bases and the J gene lost 1 base, with 6 bases spanning the gap. CDR3 size: 14 residues. Germline V gene sequence: CDR1 SEHNR, CDR2 FQNEAQ (reference sequence). The CDR3, as DNA: TGTGCCAGCAGCTTAGCGTCCAGGAACACTGAAGCTTTCTTT. Translated: CASSLASRNTEAFF.

V usage is TRBV4-2 and J usage is TRBJ2-4; a weak D match, TRBD1 (6 bases). With the DNA end fitting TRBJ2-7 better, the J assignment may be wrong. This CDR3 is 15 amino acids long. Germline lookup yields CDR1 LGHNA and CDR2 YNFKEQ. The CDR3 region has the DNA TGTGCCAGCGGTCCAGGACAGCCGCTTTTCGACGAGCAGTACTTC. This codes for CASGPGQPLFDEQYF.

The chain employs TRBV24-1 and TRBJ2-3, with 9 bases matching TRBD2. This CDR3 region has 16 residues. With 1 base clipped from V and 2 bases from J, the junction kept 3 bases outside the gene matches. Per the germline V gene, CDR1 is KGHDR and CDR2 is SFDVKD. The CDR3 loop reads CATSDFSGGYTDTQYF. The CDR3 DNA follows: TGTGCCACCAGTGATTTCAGCGGGGGGTACACAGATACGCAGTATTTT.

This chain connects TRBV2 to TRBJ2-5, with 7 bases matching TRBD1. The DNA matches TRBJ2-7 better at its end, which makes the J call doubtful. The germline V gene has CDR1 SNHLY and CDR2 FYNNEI. The CDR3 totals 16 residues. This chain's CDR3 is CASSDDPLDRKYEQYF. The CDR3 bases are TGTGCCAGCAGCGACGACCCCCTGGACAGGAAATACGAGCAGTACTTC.

In its sample, this clonotype was seen a few times. J is TRBJ1-5 and V is TRBV10-3; D is ambiguous. CDR3 length equals 12 residues. V was trimmed by 1 base and J by 3 bases, leaving 1 base between them. Germline lookup yields CDR1 ENHRY and CDR2 SYGVKD. The CDR3 reads CAISEYNQPQHF. The CDR3 DNA is TGTGCCATCAGTGAGTACAATCAGCCCCAGCATTTT.

This clonotype was recorded at least ten times. The V call is TRBV5-1, the J call TRBJ2-7; the D is unclear. Germline V lookup: CDR1 SGHRS, CDR2 YFSETQ. Deletions cut 0 bases from V and 6 bases from J, with 10 bases between. CDR3 length equals 13 residues. This CDR3 reads CASSLVADGEQYF. CDR3 in DNA: TGCGCCAGCAGCTTGGTGGCAGATGGCGAGCAGTACTTC.

This rearrangement joins TRBV7-9 to TRBJ2-1, with 9 nucleotides matching TRBD2. From germline, CDR1 is SEHNR and CDR2 FQNEAQ (reference sequence). This CDR3 comprises 17 residues. V lost 4 bases and J lost 7; bases outside the gene matches: 14. CDR3 sequence reads: CASSSLVAGEKGNEQFF. For the CDR3, the DNA is TGTGCCAGCAGCTCTTTAGTAGCGGGAGAGAAAGGAAATGAGCAGTTCTTC.

V gene TRBV6-2 or TRBV6-3 combines with J gene TRBJ2-7; D gene unclear. Trimming took off 5 bases at V and 2 bases at J, with 10 bases between the two ends. Germline assignment: CDR1 MNHEY and CDR2 SVGEGT. This CDR3 has 13 amino acids. The CDR3 here is CASSDASTYEQYF. The CDR3 DNA reads as TGTGCCAGCAGTGACGCCAGCACCTACGAGCAGTACTTC.

This chain uses TRBV5-1 with TRBJ2-1; no reliable D call. The V end was cut by 0 bases, the J end by 4 bases, with 17 bases between. The CDR3 totals 17 residues. The germline gives CDR1 SGHRS, CDR2 YFSETQ. The CDR3 DNA is TGCGCCAGCAGCTTGGATGGCAAAGTGGTCATTTACAATGAGCAGTTCTTC. Its protein is CASSLDGKVVIYNEQFF.

The V call is TRBV30, the J call TRBJ2-5; the match to TRBD1 covers 7 bases. V was pared by 0 bases and J by 2 bases, with 0 bases of the junction left unmatched. Germline CDR1 and CDR2: GTSNPN and SVGIG (reference sequence). The CDR3 sequence is 13 residues long. The CDR3 DNA follows: TGTGCCTGGAGTGTGGGACAGCAAGAGACCCAGTACTTC. Residues: CAWSVGQQETQYF.

Comments on this clonotype: Compared with germline, one end of the junction differs, possibly owing to a read error. This rearrangement joins TRBV4-1 to TRBJ2-1; D tentatively reads TRBD1 or TRBD2 (5 bases each). The CDR3 loop spans 16 amino acids. Germline V gene data show CDR1 as MGHRA and CDR2 as YSYEKL. The CDR3 protein is CASSRGALAAYNERYF. The CDR3 nucleotides are TGCGCCAGCAGCCGGGGCGCTCTAGCCGCGTACAATGAGCGGTACTTC.

This chain links TRBV5-1 with TRBJ2-7; a weak D match, TRBD1 (6 bases). Germline CDR1 SGHRS, CDR2 YFSETQ. V was pared by 4 bases and J by 5 bases, with 19 bases between. The CDR3 is 15 amino acids. CDR3 nucleotides: TGCGCCAGCAGCGGCCGGACAGAATACACCCACGAGCAGTACTTC. Amino acid sequence: CASSGRTEYTHEQYF. Full variable domain (remainder filled in from reference TRBV5-1 and TRBJ2-7): KAGVTQTPRYLIKTRGQQVTLSCSPISGHRSVSWYQQTPGQGLQFLFEYFSETQRNKGNFPGRFSGRQFSNSRSEMNVSTLELGDSALYLCASSGRTEYTHEQYFGPGTRLTVT.

The chain recombines TRBV5-1 with TRBJ1-2; D is ambiguous. CDR1 and CDR2 (germline): SGHRS, YFSETQ. The CDR3 has 15 residues. V shed 2 bases and J shed 2 bases, with 13 bases lying between them. DNA of the CDR3: TGCGCCAGCAGCTTAAATCATGTGATGAACTATGGCTACACCTTC. Translation: CASSLNHVMNYGYTF.

This chain uses TRBV27 with TRBJ2-4, with TRBD1 as a possible D gene (5 bases). The last part of the DNA fits TRBJ2-7 better; the J call may be wrong. Germline V CDR1 and CDR2: MNHEY, SMNVEV (reference sequence). This CDR3 is built from 15 residues. CDR3 region: CASSLSNRRYYEQYF. CDR3 nucleotide sequence: TGTGCCAGCAGTTTATCTAACAGGCGCTACTACGAGCAGTACTTC.

V usage is TRBV7-2 and J usage is TRBJ1-2, with D possibly TRBD1 on 5 matching bases. Germline CDR1 SGHTA, CDR2 FQGNSA. The V gene lost 2 bases and the J gene lost 2 bases, with 9 bases spanning the gap. The CDR3 runs 14 residues. CDR3 coding DNA: TGTGCCAGCAGCTTACTGGGACCCAACTATGGCTACACCTTC. As protein: CASSLLGPNYGYTF.